Included here is one TCR beta chain sequence, with context. The antigen remains undetermined. This specimen comes from a study of monozygotic twins with inflammatory bowel disease. Study-wide points: Healthy co-twins had higher TCRbeta inverse Simpson diversity than their IBD twins.

TCRdb reprocessed the 5' RACE reads and keeps a single row for each CDR3 protein, giving no DNA. The table gives about 420,000 distinct CDR3 sequences; the top ten clones make up 2% to 2.5% of it. Germline-derived CDR1 and CDR2 are GTSNPN and SVGIG (reference sequence). The CDR3 extends over 16 amino acids. This TCR came from a human donor with ulcerative colitis or Crohn's disease, or a healthy co-twin of an affected twin (not recorded which). V gene TRBV30 combines with J gene TRBJ2-1; TCRdb's D gene call, TRBD2, goes unchecked for lack of DNA. Sequencing was done on a sample of blood. The CDR3 reads CAWTSRGRGGVYEQFF.